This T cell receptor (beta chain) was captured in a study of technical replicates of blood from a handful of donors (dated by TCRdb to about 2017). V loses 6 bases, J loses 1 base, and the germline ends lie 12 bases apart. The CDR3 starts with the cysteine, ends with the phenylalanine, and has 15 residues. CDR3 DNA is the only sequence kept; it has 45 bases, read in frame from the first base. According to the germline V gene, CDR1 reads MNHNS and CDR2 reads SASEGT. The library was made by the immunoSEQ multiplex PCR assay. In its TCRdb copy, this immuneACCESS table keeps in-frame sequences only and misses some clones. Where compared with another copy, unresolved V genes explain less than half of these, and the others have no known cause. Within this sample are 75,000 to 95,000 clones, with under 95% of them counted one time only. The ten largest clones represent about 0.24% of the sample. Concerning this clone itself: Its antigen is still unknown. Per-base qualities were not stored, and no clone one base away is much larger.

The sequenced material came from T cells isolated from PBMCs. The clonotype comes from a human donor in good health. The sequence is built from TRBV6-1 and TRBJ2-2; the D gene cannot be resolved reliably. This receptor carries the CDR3 CASREARWNTGELFF. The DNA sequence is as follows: TGTGCCAGCAGAGAGGCAAGATGGAACACCGGGGAGCTGTTTTTT.